The sequence of this T cell receptor (beta chain) was determined in a study of OX40 agonist ivuxolimab in advanced cancers. Study-level background: The patients got ivuxolimab, which is an agonistic anti-OX40 (CD134) antibody. Prior anti-PD-1, anti-PD-L1 or anti-CTLA-4 therapy did not bar entry, and approximately 43% had some. Hepatocellular carcinoma, melanoma, renal cell or head and neck cancer was diagnosed in the dose-escalation patients. Findings and caveats of the study: The study found that CD8+ T cells averaged more expanded clones than CD4+.

Looked up from germline, CDR1 is SGHVS and CDR2 is FQNEAQ. V was clipped by 4 bases and J by 3 bases; unmatched bases: 9. There are 18 residues in the CDR3. Comments on this clone: Antigen specificity is unknown.

Clones were sequenced by immunoSEQ multiplex PCR, and TCRdb holds only the in-frame ones, with some missing. The data contain 22,000 or so clones, around 84% of them seen just once; the ten biggest clones take up around a fifth. Sequenced here: CD4+ or CD8+ T cells sorted from blood, sampled in a trial of the OX40 agonist ivuxolimab. The clonotype originates from an adult with an advanced solid tumor such as melanoma, head and neck, liver or kidney cancer. The chain uses TRBV7-8 and TRBJ2-1; 13 positions match TRBD2. The CDR3, as DNA: TGTGCCAGCAGCTGGCCGGGAGGGACTAGCGGGAACTACAATGAGCAGTTCTTC. It yields the protein CASSWPGGTSGNYNEQFF.